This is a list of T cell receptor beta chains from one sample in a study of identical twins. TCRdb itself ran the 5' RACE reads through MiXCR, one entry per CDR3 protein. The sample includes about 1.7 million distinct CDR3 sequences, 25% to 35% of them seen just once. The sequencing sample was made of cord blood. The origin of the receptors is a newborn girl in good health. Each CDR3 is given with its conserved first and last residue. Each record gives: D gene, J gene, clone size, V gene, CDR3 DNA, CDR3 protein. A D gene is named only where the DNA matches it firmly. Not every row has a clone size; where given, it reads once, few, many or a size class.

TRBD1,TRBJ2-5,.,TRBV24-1,TGTGCCACCAGTGATCCGGACAGGCCCTACAATGAGCAGTACTTC,CATSDPDRPYNEQYF
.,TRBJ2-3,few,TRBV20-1,TGCAGTGCTACCCCGCTAGCCGCAGATACGCAGTATTTT,CSATPLAADTQYF
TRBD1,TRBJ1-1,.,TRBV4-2,TGTGCCAGCGCCCCAAGGGGGCACAGGCGAAACACTGAAGCTTTCTTT,CASAPRGHRRNTEAFF
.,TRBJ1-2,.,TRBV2,TGTGCCAGCAGTAATCGACCGGGACACCGAGCTAACTATGGCTACACCTTC,CASSNRPGHRANYGYTF
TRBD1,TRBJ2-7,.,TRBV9,TGTGCCAGCAGCTCCCAGGGACAGCCCTCCTACGAGCAGTACTTC,CASSSQGQPSYEQYF
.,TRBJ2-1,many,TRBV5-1,TGCGCCAGCAGCTTGGTGGCCGGGAGCTATGAGCAGTTCTTC,CASSLVAGSYEQFF
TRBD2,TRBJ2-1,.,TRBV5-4,TGTGCCAGCAGCCGTCCCGGGACTAGGGCCTACAATGAGCAGTTCTTC,CASSRPGTRAYNEQFF
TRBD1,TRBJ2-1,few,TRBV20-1,TGCAGTGCTAGGAGGGGGACAGGCTACAATGAGCAGTTCTTC,CSARRGTGYNEQFF
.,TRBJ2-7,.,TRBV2,TGTGCCAGCAAGTCGCTAGATTCCTACGAGCAGTACTTC,CASKSLDSYEQYF
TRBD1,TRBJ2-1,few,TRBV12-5,TGTGCTAGTGGTTTGGACAGGGGTCCCCATGAGCAGTTCTTC,CASGLDRGPHEQFF